The clone carrying this T cell receptor (beta chain) has a single count. This may arise from a read error, as a much more abundant clone is one base away. The data derive from a study of regulatory T cells in long-lasting Graves disease. CDR3 regions were amplified by Arm-PCR using iRepertoire HTBI primers to build TCR beta libraries. From the multiplex PCR reads, TCRdb called clonotypes with MiXCR, one entry per CDR3 protein. The sample includes about 420,000 distinct CDR3 sequences, about a sixth of them seen just once. The CDR3 has 11 residues. The germline V gene encodes CDR1 MNHEY and CDR2 SVGEGT. Between the trimmed V and J ends, which lost 1 base and 10 bases, there was a span of 5 bases. The time point denotes: newly diagnosed GD, antithyroid drugs for less than 3 months. There was RNA extracted from PBMCs, and the TCR library was made from it. These same records also appear under a second study, on T cells in Graves' hyperthyroidism and ophthalmopathy.

This TCR was recovered from a woman younger than 35 with Graves disease. The chain recombines TRBV6-2 or TRBV6-3 with TRBJ2-1; the D call may be TRBD1 or TRBD2 (5 bases each). The specimen was peripheral blood mononuclear cells (PBMCs), collected at new diagnosis, from a patient treated with antithyroid drugs. Written as DNA, the CDR3 is TGTGCCAGCAGTTACTGGGACGAGCAGTTCTTC. This encodes CASSYWDEQFF.